This T cell receptor (beta chain) originates from a study of cytomegalovirus exposure and HLA in healthy donors. The primer mix had 60 Vbeta and 13 Jbeta primers. Clones were sequenced by immunoSEQ multiplex PCR, and TCRdb holds only the in-frame ones, with some missing. The sample lists about 200,000 clones, 82% occurring once. CDR1 and CDR2 (germline): SGHDT, YYEEEE. V lost 1 base to trimming and J lost 4 bases; unmatched junction nucleotides: 1. This CDR3 has 15 residues. Remarks on this clone: No antigen is known for it.

Findings and caveats of the study: Generally TCR sequences proved uncommon, though certain public TCRs appeared in numerous donors. HLA alleles showed associations with about 17,000 TCR beta sequences in a later analysis, at a 0.05 false discovery rate.

The V gene is TRBV5-6, the J gene TRBJ2-5, with 13 bases aligning to TRBD2. This receptor was identified in a man in his forties in good health and CMV-seropositive. The sequenced sample consisted of PBMCs. This CDR3 reads CASSLRLAGGETQYF. CDR3 coding DNA: TGTGCCAGCAGCTTGAGACTAGCGGGAGGAGAGACCCAGTACTTC.